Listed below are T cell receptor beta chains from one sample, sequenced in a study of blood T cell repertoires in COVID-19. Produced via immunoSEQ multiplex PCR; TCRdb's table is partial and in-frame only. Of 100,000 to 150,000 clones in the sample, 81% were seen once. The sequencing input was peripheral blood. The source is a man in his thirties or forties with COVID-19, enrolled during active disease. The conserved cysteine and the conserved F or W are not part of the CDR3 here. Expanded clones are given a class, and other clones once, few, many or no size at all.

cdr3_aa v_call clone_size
ASRLTGGRTYNSPLH TRBV3-1/TRBV3-2 -
ASSFRGTGFQANYGYT TRBV27 -
ASRGLAGGRETQY TRBV6-5 -
ASSDSMRDSNQPQH TRBV6-4 -
AIRPGTGAPNEKLF TRBV10-3 -
ASSYRGTGNIQY TRBV11-3 -
ASSSEAGNTIY TRBV11-2 -
ATSEGGRETQY TRBV24-1 -
ASSQLYRDRGTNEQF TRBV4-3 once
ASSLGQVMNTEAF TRBV28 -
ASTPPGDRGVNEQF TRBV28 -
ASSKGTGWEYEQY TRBV19 -
AWKEGAYTEAF TRBV30 -
SVVRQGSSYEQY TRBV29-1 -
ASSYDRGNTEAF TRBV5-1 -
ASSIRLADNYEQY TRBV19 -
ASSYSGRASRTDTQY TRBV6-2/TRBV6-3 -
ASSSERYYEQY TRBV11-3 once
ATSDLIGTANTGELF TRBV24-1 -
ASSPQGSSGNTIY TRBV2 -